The following is a TCR beta chain sequence with its context. The antigen is unknown. The data stem from a study of cytomegalovirus exposure and HLA in healthy donors. The CDR3 covers 12 residues. The germline V gene encodes CDR1 MNHNY and CDR2 SVGAGI (reference sequence). Losses at the gene ends were 5 bases for V and 4 bases for J; bases not matched to a gene: 0. Primers: 60 Vbeta forward and 13 Jbeta reverse. Sequenced by immunoSEQ multiplex PCR; TCRdb stores in-frame clones only, minus some. The top ten clones hold 22% of a sample with around 100,000 clones, around 84% of them seen once. General study results and limits: Analysis was performed later, and it showed HLA-associated TCR beta chains to be more clonally expanded than equally common others. Diagnosis of cytomegalovirus status made by the classifier reportedly showed high specificity and sensitivity.

The genes are TRBV6-6 and TRBJ1-2; TRBD1 aligns across 8 bases. The sample taken for sequencing was PBMCs. This receptor was obtained from a man younger than 40 in good health and CMV-seropositive. The CDR3 DNA sequence: TGTGCCAGCAGTGACAGGGGCTATGGCTACACCTTC. Amino acids: CASSDRGYGYTF.